This TCR beta chain appears in the sequencing data of a study of beta chain features in type 1 diabetes (dated by TCRdb to the late 2010s). Notes on the research overall: No differences in mean age, gender distribution, total cell number or subset yield were found between patients and healthy donors. In the study, recently diagnosed type 1 diabetes patients and matched healthy donors were compared on the TCRB repertoires of their sorted circulating CD4+ T cell subsets. Regulatory and stem cell-like memory subsets were isolated from only 8 patients and about 8 healthy donors, whereas naive and central memory subsets came from all 30 or so donors. Across all samples, some 99 million sorted cells were examined, and cell number per subset correlated strongly with RNA yield. The study at large found these results: PCR might favor shorter templates, but patient and control samples were amplified and corrected together, so any skew would affect both groups equally. The naive, central memory and regulatory TCRB repertoires appeared to resemble one another more closely among patients than among healthy donors. Because cDNA was sequenced instead of genomic DNA, highly expressing activated cells could be over-represented, though the groups showed no difference in activation or CD3 levels. Patients with type 1 diabetes made fewer insertions and deleted more nucleotides at VDJ recombination sites, implying thymic rearrangement abnormalities. HLA sub-analyses involved small numbers of individuals, so any influence of HLA type on TCRB rearrangement remained unresolved. A moderate but significant shortening of TCRB CDR3 length was observed in type 1 diabetes patients in all four CD4+ subsets.

Trimming costs V 3 bases and J 6 bases, and their ends lie 18 bases apart. Spanning cysteine to phenylalanine, the CDR3 consists of 16 amino acids. Only the CDR3 portion is preserved as DNA: 48 bases, with reading frame beginning at the first base. Via the germline V gene, CDR1 is MDHEN and CDR2 SYDVKM. To note about this clone: Its antigen specificity is not known. It has no much larger one-base neighbor in the sample; base qualities were not kept.

All of the isolated RNA was reverse transcribed with the High Capacity cDNA Reverse Transcription Kit, so expressed TCRB transcripts were sequenced. Deep immunoSEQ sequencing was applied to naive, central memory and regulatory T cell samples, giving an average of about 3.8 million total reads per sample. Sorted cells were lysed in RLT buffer, and RNA was extracted using DNase-treated RNeasy Micro or Mini kits according to cell number. Each cell subset was processed on its own to prevent cross-contamination, while patient and healthy donor samples were processed together. Using the immunoSEQ multiplex PCR, TCRB sequences were amplified from cDNA into 87-bp fragments spanning the CDR3 region. Sequencing of the amplicons was done on the Illumina HiSeq platform. The original methods were these. Synthetic template baselines were used to correct PCR bias computationally, reads within Hamming distance 2 were collapsed together, and singletons that could not be merged were discarded. Reads were aligned against IMGT to assign V, D and J genes, CDR3 length and insertions or deletions at six rearrangement sites. Within each subset, clonotype counts were normalized to the number of sorted cells before true diversity and Gini coefficients were calculated with the tcR R package. The overlap coefficient, calculated on TCRB nucleotide sequences, was used to measure repertoire sharing. TCRdb retrieved this table from immuneACCESS and kept in-frame rearrangements only. Not all clones are present; in checked studies, unresolved V genes account for under half, and no reason is known for the remainder. The D gene and trimming were derived from the DNA, and the V and J assignments and clone size from that table. Within this sample are 300,000 to 400,000 clones, with roughly a tenth of them counted one time only. The ten largest clones take up roughly 1% of the sample.

Each donor gave one peripheral blood draw, approximately 110 mL on average, collected into heparinised tubes. Using a panel that included CD45RO, CCR7, CD25, CD127, CD95 and CD27, naive, central memory, regulatory and stem cell-like memory CD4+ T cells were sorted on a BD FACSAria II. All sorted populations exceeded 98% purity. PBMCs were isolated right away by Lymphoprep density gradient centrifugation and were stained directly, without culture. Samples were stained and sorted in pairs, with one healthy donor and one patient per experiment, so that batch effects were minimized. This receptor chain uses TRBV28 and TRBJ2-4, with no D gene named confidently. This TCR was recovered from a man aged 25 to 40 with type 1 diabetes. The sequenced material came from central memory CD4+ T cells from blood. The nucleotides read TGTGCCAGCAGTTTCGCCCGGTCGAAAAAGGCAAACATTCAGTACTTC. Its protein reads: CASSFARSKKANIQYF.